A single sample gave rise to the 10 T cell receptor beta chains below, sequenced in a study of shared clonotypes between healthy human individuals. The naive CD8 population came from CD45RO-negative cells selected for CCR7, without terminally differentiated effector memory CD45RA+ cells. Produced via immunoSEQ multiplex PCR; TCRdb's table is partial and in-frame only. This table has almost 700,000 clones, 90% to 95% appearing once. Sequencing was performed on naive CD8+ T cells sorted from blood. These receptors came from a man aged 30 to 45 in good health.

The rearrangement joins TRBV11-2 to TRBJ2-7; D remains ambiguous. Germline assignment: CDR1 SGHAT and CDR2 FQNNGV. Trimming took 6 bases from V and 4 from J, leaving 13 bases between them. The CDR3 is 13 residues long. The CDR3 sequence: CASRGWESYEQYF. The CDR3 coding sequence is TGTGCCAGCAGAGGGTGGGAATCGTACGAGCAGTACTTC.

The count of this clone is one. The gene calls are TRBV21-1 and TRBJ2-5; TRBD1 reflects the table's D call only, with no check against the DNA. TRBV21-1 is assigned pseudogene status. This CDR3 has 13 amino acids. As DNA, the CDR3 is TGTGCCAGCAGTAGGGGCCCATGGGAGACCCAGTACTTC. Translation gives CASSRGPWETQYF.

The chain has TRBV9 and TRBJ2-3; maybe TRBD2 (5 bases). The V gene lost 0 bases and the J gene lost 1 base, with 18 bases spanning the gap. Germline V gene data show CDR1 as SGDLS and CDR2 as YYNGEE. The CDR3 is made up of 18 amino acids. CDR3 sequence: CASSVDPPGVGGTDTQYF. In DNA, the CDR3 is TGTGCCAGCAGCGTAGACCCCCCCGGGGTAGGCGGCACAGATACGCAGTATTTT.

This rearrangement joins TRBV6-1 to TRBJ1-5; D remains ambiguous. Trimming shortened V by 3 bases and J by 3 bases, and 9 bases separated the two germline ends. The CDR3 is 14 amino acids. CDR1 is MNHNS, CDR2 SASEGT, per germline. CDR3 residues: CASSEREVNQPQHF. In DNA form, the CDR3 reads TGTGCCAGCAGTGAGAGGGAGGTCAATCAGCCCCAGCATTTT.

This chain connects TRBV10-3 to TRBJ2-5; 8 nucleotides align to TRBD2. V lost 3 bases to trimming and J lost 4 bases; unmatched junction nucleotides: 1. In germline, CDR1 is ENHRY, CDR2 SYGVKD. The CDR3 covers 13 residues. CDR3 DNA sequence: TGTGCCATCAGTGATCTAGCGGGAGAGACCCAGTACTTC. Its translation: CAISDLAGETQYF.

In DNA form, the CDR3 reads TGTGCCAGCAGTTTTCTGCTCACTCTGGACAGGGAATCACGGCCCCAGCATTTT. It codes for CASSFLLTLDRESRPQHF. V is TRBV28 and J is TRBJ1-5, with 8 bases lining up with TRBD1. CDR1 and CDR2 from the germline V gene are MDHEN and SYDVKM. V trimming: 3 bases; J trimming: 9 bases; junction bases outside the gene matches: 19. The CDR3 runs 18 residues.

The V and J genes are TRBV7-6 and TRBJ2-3; D may be TRBD2 (5 bases). With 2 bases removed from V and 2 bases from J, the gap between germline ends came to 14 bases. CDR1 is SGHVS, CDR2 FNYEAQ, per germline. The CDR3 is 16 residues long. CDR3 bases: TGTGCCAGCAGCTTAAGGGCGGAGGCCCCCACAGATACGCAGTATTTT. Translating gives CASSLRAEAPTDTQYF. The variable domain in full, completed from reference TRBV7-6 and TRBJ2-3, reads GAGVSQSPRYKVTKRGQDVALRCDPISGHVSLYWYRQALGQGPEFLTYFNYEAQQDKSGLPNDRFSAERPEGSISTLTIQRTEQRDSAMYRCASSLRAEAPTDTQYFGPGTRLTVL.

The chain is built from TRBV6-5 and TRBJ1-1, with D possibly TRBD1 on 5 matching bases. Trimming left V 6 bases short and J 0 bases short, with 14 bases between. Germline loops: CDR1 MNHEY, CDR2 SVGAGI. This CDR3 has 15 amino acids. The CDR3: CASRPPGTLNTEAFF. As DNA, the CDR3 is TGTGCCAGCAGGCCTCCCGGGACGCTGAACACTGAAGCTTTCTTT.

V usage is TRBV7-9 and J usage is TRBJ2-7; TRBD2 might be the D (7 bases). Trimming removed 8 bases from V and 4 bases from J, with 15 bases in between. Per the germline V gene, CDR1 is SEHNR and CDR2 is FQNEAQ (reference sequence). The CDR3 has 13 residues. CDR3 sequence (DNA): TGTGCCAGCCGGGCGGGGGCTCTATACGAGCAGTACTTC. Its translation: CASRAGALYEQYF.

This chain joins TRBV10-1 and TRBJ2-3; D is possibly TRBD2 (6 bases). Germline lookup yields CDR1 WNHNN and CDR2 SYGVQD (reference sequence). Trimming shortened V by 5 bases and J by 0 bases, and 12 bases separated the two germline ends. This CDR3 is built from 15 residues. CDR3 coding DNA: TGCGCCAGCAGTTCCGGGACTCTAAGCACAGATACGCAGTATTTT. Translating it yields CASSSGTLSTDTQYF.